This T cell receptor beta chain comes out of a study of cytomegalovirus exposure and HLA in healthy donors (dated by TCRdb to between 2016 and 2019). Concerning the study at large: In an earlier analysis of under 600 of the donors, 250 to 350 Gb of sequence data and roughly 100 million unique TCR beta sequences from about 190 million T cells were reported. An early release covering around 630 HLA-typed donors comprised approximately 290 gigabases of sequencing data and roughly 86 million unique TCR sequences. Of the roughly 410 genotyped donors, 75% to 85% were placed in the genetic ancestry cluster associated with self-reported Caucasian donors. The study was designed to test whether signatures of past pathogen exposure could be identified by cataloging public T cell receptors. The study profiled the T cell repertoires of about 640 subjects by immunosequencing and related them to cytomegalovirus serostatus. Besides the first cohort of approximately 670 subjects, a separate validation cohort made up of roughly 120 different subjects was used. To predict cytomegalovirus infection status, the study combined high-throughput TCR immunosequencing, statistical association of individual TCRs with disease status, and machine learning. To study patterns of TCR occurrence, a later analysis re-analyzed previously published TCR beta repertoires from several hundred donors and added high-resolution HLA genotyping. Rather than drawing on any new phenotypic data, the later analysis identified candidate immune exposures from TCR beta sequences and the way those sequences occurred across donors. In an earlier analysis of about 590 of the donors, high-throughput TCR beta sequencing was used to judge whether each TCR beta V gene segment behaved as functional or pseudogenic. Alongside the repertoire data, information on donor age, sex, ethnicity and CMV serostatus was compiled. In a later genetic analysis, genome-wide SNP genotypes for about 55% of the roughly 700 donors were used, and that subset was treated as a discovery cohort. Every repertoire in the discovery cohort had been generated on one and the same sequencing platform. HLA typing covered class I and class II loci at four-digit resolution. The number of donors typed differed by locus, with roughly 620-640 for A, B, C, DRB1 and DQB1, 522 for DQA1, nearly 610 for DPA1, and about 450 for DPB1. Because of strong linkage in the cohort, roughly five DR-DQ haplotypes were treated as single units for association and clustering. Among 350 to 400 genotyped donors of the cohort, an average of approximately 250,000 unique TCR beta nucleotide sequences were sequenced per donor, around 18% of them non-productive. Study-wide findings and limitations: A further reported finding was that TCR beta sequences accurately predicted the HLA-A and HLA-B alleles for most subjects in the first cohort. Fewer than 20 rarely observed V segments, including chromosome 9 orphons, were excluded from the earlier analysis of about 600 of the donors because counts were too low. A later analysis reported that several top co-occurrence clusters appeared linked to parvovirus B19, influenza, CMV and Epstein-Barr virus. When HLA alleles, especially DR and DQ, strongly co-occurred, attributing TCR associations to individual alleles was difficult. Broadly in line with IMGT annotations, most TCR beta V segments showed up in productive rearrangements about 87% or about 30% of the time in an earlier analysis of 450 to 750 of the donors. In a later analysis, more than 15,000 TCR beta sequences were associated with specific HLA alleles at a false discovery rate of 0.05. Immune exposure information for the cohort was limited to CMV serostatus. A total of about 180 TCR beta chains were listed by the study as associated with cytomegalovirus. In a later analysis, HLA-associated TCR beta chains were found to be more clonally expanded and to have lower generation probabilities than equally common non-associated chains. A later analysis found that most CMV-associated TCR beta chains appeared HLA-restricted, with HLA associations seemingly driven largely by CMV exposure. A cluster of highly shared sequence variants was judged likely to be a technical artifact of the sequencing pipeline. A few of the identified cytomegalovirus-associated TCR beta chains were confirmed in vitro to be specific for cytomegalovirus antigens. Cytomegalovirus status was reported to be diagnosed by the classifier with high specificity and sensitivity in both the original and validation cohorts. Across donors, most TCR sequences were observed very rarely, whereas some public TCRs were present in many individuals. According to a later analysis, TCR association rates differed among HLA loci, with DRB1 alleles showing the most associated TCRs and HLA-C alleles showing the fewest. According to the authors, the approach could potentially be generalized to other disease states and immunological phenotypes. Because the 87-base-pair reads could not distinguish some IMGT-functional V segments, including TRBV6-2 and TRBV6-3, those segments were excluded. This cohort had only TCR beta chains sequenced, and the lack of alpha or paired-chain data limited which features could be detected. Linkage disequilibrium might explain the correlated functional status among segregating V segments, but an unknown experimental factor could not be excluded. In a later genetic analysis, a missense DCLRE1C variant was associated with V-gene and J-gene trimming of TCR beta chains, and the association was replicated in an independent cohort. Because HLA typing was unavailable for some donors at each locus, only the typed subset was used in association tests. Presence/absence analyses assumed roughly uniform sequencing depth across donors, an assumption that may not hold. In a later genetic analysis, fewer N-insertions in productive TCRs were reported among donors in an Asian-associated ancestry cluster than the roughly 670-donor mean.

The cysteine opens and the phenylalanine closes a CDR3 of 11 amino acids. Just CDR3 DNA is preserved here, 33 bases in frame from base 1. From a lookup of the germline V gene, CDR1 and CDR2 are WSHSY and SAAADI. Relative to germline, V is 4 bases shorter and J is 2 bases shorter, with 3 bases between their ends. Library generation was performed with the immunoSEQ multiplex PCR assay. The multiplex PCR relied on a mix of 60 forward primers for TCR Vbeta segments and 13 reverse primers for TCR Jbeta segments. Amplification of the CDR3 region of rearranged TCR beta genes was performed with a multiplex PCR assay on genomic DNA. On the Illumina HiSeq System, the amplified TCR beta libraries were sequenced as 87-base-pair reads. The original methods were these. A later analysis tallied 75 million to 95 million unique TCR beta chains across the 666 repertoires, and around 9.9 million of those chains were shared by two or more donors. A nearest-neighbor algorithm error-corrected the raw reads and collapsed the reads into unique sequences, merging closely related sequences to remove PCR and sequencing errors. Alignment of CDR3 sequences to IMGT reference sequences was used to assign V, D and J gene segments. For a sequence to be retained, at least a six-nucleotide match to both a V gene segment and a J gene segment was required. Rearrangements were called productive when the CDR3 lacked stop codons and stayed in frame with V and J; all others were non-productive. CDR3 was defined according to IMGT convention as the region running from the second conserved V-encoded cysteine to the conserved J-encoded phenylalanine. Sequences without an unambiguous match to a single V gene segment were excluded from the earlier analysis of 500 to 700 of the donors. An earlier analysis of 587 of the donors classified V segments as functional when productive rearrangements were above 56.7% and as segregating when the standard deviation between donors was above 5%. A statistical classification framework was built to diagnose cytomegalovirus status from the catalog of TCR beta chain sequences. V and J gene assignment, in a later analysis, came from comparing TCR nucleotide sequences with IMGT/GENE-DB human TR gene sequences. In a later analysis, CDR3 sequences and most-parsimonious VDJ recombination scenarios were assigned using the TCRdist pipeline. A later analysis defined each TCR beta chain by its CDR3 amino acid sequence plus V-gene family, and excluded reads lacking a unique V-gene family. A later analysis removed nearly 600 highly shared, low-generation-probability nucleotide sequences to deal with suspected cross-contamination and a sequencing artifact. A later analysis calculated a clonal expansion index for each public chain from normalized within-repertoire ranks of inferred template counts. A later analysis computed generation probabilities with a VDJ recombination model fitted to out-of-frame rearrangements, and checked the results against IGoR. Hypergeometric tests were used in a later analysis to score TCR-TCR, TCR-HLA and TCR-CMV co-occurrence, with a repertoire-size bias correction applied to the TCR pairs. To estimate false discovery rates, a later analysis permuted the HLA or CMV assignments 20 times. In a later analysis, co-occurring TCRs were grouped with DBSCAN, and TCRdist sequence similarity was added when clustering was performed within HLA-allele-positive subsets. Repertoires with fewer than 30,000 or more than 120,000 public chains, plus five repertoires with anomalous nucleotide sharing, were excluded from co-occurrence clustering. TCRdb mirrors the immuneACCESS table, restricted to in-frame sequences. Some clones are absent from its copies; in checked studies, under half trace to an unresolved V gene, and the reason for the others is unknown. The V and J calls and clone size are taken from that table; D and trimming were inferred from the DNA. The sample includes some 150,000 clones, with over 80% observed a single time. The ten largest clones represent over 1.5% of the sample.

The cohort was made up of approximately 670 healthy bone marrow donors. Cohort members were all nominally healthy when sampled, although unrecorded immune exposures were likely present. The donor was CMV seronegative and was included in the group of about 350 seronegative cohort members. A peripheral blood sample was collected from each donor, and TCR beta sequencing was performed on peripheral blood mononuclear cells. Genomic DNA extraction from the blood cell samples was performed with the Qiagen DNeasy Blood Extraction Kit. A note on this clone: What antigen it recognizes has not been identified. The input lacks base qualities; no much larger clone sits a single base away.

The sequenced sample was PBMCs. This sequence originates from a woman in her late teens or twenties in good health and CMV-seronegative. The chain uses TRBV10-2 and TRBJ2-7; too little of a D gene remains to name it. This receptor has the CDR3 CASSAAYEQYF. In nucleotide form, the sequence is TGCGCCAGCAGTGCAGCCTACGAGCAGTACTTC.